The present T cell receptor (beta chain) was sequenced within a study of sequential checkpoint blockade in melanoma. Whole-study results and caveats: Clinical benefit was about 30 times likelier when tumor T-cell fraction and clonality increased. Tumor T-cell fraction and clonality correlated with PD-L1 and CD8+ counts. Response in arm A was associated with pretreatment TIL clonality.

The CDR3 has 16 amino acids. V gave up 1 base and J gave up 4 bases; unmatched junction bases: 10. CDR1 GTSNPN and CDR2 SVGIG come from the germline V gene (reference sequence). Repertoires were generated with immunoSEQ multiplex PCR, while TCRdb's copy carries only in-frame clones and drops some. The sample lists about 18,000 clones, 26% seen once, with around 7.2% in the top ten. Regarding treatment: randomized to nivolumab then ipilimumab (arm A) or the reverse (arm B). Patients had received no earlier DNA-damaging chemotherapy. This clone occurred a few times. The antigen is not known. The source of this sequence is a human donor with melanoma. The specimen was tumor tissue (inferred from file names), collected from a patient given nivolumab and ipilimumab in sequence. The chain links TRBV30 to TRBJ2-3; 8 bases map to TRBD2. Here the CDR3 reads CAWSGGHAGGPDTQYF. As DNA, the CDR3 is TGTGCCTGGAGTGGGGGGCATGCGGGAGGTCCAGATACGCAGTATTTT.